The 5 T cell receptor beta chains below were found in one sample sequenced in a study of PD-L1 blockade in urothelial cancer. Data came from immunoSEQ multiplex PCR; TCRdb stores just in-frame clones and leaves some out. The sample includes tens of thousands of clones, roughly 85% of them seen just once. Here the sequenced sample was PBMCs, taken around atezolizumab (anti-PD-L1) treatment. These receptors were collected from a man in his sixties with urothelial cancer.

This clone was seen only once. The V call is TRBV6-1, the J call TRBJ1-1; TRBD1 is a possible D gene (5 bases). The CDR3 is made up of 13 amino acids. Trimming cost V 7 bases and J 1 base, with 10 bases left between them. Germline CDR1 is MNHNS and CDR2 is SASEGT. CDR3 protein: CASTWQGNTEAFF. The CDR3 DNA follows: TGTGCCAGCACATGGCAGGGGAACACTGAAGCTTTCTTT.

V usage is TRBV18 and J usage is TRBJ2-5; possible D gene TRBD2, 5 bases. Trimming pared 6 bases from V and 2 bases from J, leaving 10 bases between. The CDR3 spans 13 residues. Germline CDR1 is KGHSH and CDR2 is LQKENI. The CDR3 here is CASSLGLQETQYF. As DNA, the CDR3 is TGTGCCAGCTCCCTCGGACTGCAAGAGACCCAGTACTTC.

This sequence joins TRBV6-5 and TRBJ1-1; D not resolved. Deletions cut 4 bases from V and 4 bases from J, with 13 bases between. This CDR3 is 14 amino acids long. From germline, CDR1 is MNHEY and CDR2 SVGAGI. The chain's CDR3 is CASSFRERTTEAFF. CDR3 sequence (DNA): TGTGCCAGCAGTTTTCGAGAAAGAACCACTGAAGCTTTCTTT.

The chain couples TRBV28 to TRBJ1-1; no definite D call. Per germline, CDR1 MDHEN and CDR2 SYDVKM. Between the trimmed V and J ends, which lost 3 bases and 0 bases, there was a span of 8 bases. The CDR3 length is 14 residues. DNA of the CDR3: TGTGCCAGCAGTTTGGTGCGGTTGAACACTGAAGCTTTCTTT. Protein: CASSLVRLNTEAFF.

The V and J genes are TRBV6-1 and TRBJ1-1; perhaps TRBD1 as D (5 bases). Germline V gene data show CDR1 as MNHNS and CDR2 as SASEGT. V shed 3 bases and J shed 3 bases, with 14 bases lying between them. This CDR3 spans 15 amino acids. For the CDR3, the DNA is TGTGCCAGCAGTGATCCTAACCGGGACTACACTGAAGCTTTCTTT. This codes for CASSDPNRDYTEAFF.